This T cell receptor beta chain was recorded in a study of shared clonotypes between healthy human individuals. The table came from immunoSEQ multiplex PCR; TCRdb's copy has only in-frame clones and leaves some out. The repertoire consists of about 1.1 million clones, with around 78% occurring once and the leading ten covering 0.55% to 0.7%. Germline V gene lookup returns CDR1 SGHTA and CDR2 FQGNSA. The CDR3 loop spans 16 amino acids. V lost 5 bases to trimming and J lost 4 bases, with 21 bases between them. The clonotype comes from a man aged 18-30 years in good health. Some clones in this sample may be carry-over from other donors' samples. Material for sequencing was memory CD4+ T cells from PBMCs. Subset meaning: CD45RA-negative fraction. J is TRBJ2-7 and V is TRBV7-2; perhaps TRBD2 as D (5 bases). CDR3 loop: CASSTTPPRRGYEQYF. CDR3 nucleotides: TGTGCCAGCAGCACAACCCCTCCTCGACGGGGATACGAGCAGTACTTC.